This TCR beta chain was sequenced in a study of blood T cell repertoires in COVID-19. Across the whole study: Specimens from acute and convalescent COVID-19 originated in the United States, Italy and Spain. Nucleic acid was either cDNA or gDNA, and it came from T cells, B-cell-depleted T cells, or PBMCs.

Sequencing used immunoSEQ multiplex PCR; TCRdb keeps in-frame clones, though not all of them. This sample has around 230,000 clones, with about 87% found just once. This clone was recorded once. Trimming removed 1 base from V and 3 bases from J, with 12 bases in between. The V gene's germline CDR1 is SGHTA and CDR2 FQGNSA. The CDR3 consists of 15 residues. The chain uses TRBV7-2 and TRBJ1-2; D is possibly TRBD1 (5 bases). The material sequenced was PBMCs or T cells enriched from blood (not recorded which). This receptor was obtained from a middle-aged woman with acute COVID-19. This CDR3 reads CASSLEVQGYYGYTF. The CDR3 DNA is TGTGCCAGCAGCTTAGAGGTTCAGGGCTACTATGGCTACACCTTC.